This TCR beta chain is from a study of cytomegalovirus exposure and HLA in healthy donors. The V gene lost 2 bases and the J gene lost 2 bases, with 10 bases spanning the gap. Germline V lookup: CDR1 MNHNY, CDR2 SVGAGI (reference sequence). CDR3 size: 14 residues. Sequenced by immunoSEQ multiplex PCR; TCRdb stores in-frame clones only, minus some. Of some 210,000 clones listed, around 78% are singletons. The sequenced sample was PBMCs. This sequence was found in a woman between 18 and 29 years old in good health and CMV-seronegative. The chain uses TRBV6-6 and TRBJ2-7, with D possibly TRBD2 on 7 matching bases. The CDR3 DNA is TGTGCCAGCAGTTACAGGGGGGGGACCTACGAGCAGTACTTC. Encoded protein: CASSYRGGTYEQYF.